These 2 T cell receptor beta chains came from one sample sequenced in a study of blood T cell repertoires in COVID-19. The table came from immunoSEQ multiplex PCR; TCRdb's copy has only in-frame clones and leaves some out. In the table there are some 90,000 clones, 80% of which are singletons. Sample: peripheral blood. The receptor set was obtained from a woman between 65 and 79 years old with acute or convalescent COVID-19.

The J gene is TRBJ1-4, the V gene TRBV15; D is undetermined. Trimming pared 0 bases from V and 7 bases from J, leaving 15 bases between. CDR1 and CDR2 (germline): LNHNV, YYDKDF (reference sequence). The CDR3 covers 16 residues. Here the CDR3 DNA reads TGTGCCACCAGCAGAGAACTCAGCCAGAGAGGTGAAAAACTGTTTTTT. As protein: CATSRELSQRGEKLFF.

The chain has TRBV5-5 and TRBJ1-5, with 8 bases fitting TRBD1. Trimming cost V 2 bases and J 7 bases; bases outside gene matches: 8. The CDR3 loop spans 15 amino acids. CDR1 is SGHKS, CDR2 YYEKEE, per germline (reference sequence). As DNA, the CDR3 is TGTGCCAGCAGCTTACAGGGGGATTCGGGACAGCCCCAGCATTTT. It specifies CASSLQGDSGQPQHF.